This TCR beta chain stems from a study of blood T cell repertoires in COVID-19. Study-level background: Samples taken during acute and convalescent COVID-19 were collected in the United States, Italy and Spain. In each case, the material was cDNA or gDNA derived from T cells, B-cell-depleted T cells, or PBMCs.

V lost 6 bases and J 11 bases, leaving 13 bases between the germline ends. The CDR3 sequence is 11 residues long. Germline lookup yields CDR1 MNHEY and CDR2 SVGAGI. Recruited during active infection, patients (from Seattle) were subsequently followed longitudinally. Authors' processing steps: Amplification of reference gene primers was used by the study to estimate nucleated cell counts. Generated by immunoSEQ multiplex PCR, the TCRdb table keeps only in-frame clones and is missing some. V and J calls and clone size are as listed in that table; D and trimming were resolved from the DNA. The sample has over 150,000 clones, more than 75% seen once.

The specimen sequenced was peripheral blood. This sequence originates from a man aged 60 to 75 with COVID-19, enrolled during active disease. The chain combines TRBV6-5 with TRBJ1-2; tentatively, D is TRBD1 (5 bases). Written as DNA, the CDR3 is TGTGCCAGCAGAATCGACAGAAGTTACACCTTC. This gives the protein CASRIDRSYTF.